The sequence of this T cell receptor (beta chain) was determined in a study of CD8+ T cells in alopecia areata. The CDR3 consists of 15 residues. The V end lost 1 base, the J end lost 7 bases, and 11 bases lay between the germline ends. Germline lookup yields CDR1 LNHNV and CDR2 YYDKDF (reference sequence). Treatment described: oral pan-JAK inhibitor, 5-10 mg twice daily. It was cDNA, reverse transcribed from extracted RNA, that served as the sequencing template. This table comes from immunoSEQ multiplex PCR, and its TCRdb copy is limited to in-frame clones, with some not included. Here the sample spans a few hundred thousand clones, approximately 72% being singletons.

The sequence came from a human donor with alopecia areata. This chain uses TRBV15 with TRBJ1-6; D is perhaps TRBD1 (6 bases). Sequencing used CD4+ T cells sorted from blood, obtained at approximately week 42, from a patient treated with tofacitinib. CDR3: CATSRVAQGNSPLHF. CDR3 DNA sequence: TGTGCCACCAGCAGAGTGGCGCAGGGGAATTCACCCCTCCACTTT.